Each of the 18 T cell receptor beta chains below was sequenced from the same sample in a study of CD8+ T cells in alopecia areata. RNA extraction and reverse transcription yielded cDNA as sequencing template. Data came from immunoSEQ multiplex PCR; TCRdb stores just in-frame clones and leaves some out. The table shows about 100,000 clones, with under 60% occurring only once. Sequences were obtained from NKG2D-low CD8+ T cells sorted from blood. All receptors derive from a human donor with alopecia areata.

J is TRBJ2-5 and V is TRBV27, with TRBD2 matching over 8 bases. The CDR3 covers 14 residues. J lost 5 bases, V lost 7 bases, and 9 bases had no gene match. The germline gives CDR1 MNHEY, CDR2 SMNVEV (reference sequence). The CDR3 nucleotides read TGTGCCAGCACCAGCCTCTCGGGAGGGGAGACCCAGTACTTC. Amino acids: CASTSLSGGETQYF.

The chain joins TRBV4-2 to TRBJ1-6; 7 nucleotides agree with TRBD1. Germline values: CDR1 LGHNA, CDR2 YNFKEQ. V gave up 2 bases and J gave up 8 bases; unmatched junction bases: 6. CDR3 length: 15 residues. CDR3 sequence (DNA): TGTGCCAGCAGCCAAAACAGGGGCTCAGATTCACCCCTCCACTTT. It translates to CASSQNRGSDSPLHF.

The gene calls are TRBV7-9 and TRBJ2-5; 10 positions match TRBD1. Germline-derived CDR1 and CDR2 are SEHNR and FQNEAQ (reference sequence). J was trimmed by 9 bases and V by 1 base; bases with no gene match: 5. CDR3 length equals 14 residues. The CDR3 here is CASSLVGQGDPQYF. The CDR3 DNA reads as TGTGCCAGCAGCTTAGTCGGACAGGGGGACCCCCAGTACTTC.

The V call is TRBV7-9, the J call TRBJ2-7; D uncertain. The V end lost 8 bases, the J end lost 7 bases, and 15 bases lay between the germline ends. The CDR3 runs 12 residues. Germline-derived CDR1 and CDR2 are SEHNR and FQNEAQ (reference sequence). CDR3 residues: CASAGHPGEQYF. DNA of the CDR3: TGTGCCAGCGCAGGTCACCCTGGGGAGCAGTACTTC.

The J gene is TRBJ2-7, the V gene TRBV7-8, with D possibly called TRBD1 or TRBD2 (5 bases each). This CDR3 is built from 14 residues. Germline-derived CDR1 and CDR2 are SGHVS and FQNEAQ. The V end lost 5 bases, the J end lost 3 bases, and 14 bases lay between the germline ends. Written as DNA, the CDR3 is TGTGCCAGCAGCCCCCCGGGACGGCACTACGAGCAGTACTTC. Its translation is CASSPPGRHYEQYF.

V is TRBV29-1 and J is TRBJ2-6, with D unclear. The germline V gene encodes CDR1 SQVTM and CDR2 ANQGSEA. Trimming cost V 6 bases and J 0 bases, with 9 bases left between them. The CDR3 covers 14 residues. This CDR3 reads CSVDQSSGANVLTF. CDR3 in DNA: TGCAGCGTAGATCAGAGCTCTGGGGCCAACGTCCTGACTTTC.

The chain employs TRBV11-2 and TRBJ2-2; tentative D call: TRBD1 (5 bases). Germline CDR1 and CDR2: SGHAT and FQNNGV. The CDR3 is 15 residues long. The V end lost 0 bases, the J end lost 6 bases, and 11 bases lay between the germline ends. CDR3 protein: CASSLEYQGAGELFF. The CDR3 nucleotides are TGTGCCAGCAGCTTAGAATACCAGGGTGCCGGGGAGCTGTTTTTT. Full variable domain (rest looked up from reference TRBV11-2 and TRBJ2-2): EAGVAQSPRYKIIEKRQSVAFWCNPISGHATLYWYQQILGQGPKLLIQFQNNGVVDDSQLPKDRFSAERLKGVDSTLKIQPAKLEDSAVYLCASSLEYQGAGELFFGEGSRLTVL.

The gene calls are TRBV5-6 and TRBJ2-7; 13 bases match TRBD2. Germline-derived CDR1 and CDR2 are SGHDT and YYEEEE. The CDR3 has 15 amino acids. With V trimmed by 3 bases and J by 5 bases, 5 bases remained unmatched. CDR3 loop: CASSYGLAGANEQYF. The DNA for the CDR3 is TGTGCCAGCAGCTATGGACTAGCGGGAGCTAACGAGCAGTACTTC.

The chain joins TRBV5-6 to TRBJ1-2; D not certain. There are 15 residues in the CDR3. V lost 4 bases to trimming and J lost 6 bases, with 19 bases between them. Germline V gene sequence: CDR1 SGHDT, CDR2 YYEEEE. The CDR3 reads CASSPGGAGTNGYTF. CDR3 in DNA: TGTGCCAGCAGCCCAGGCGGTGCAGGAACTAATGGCTACACCTTC.

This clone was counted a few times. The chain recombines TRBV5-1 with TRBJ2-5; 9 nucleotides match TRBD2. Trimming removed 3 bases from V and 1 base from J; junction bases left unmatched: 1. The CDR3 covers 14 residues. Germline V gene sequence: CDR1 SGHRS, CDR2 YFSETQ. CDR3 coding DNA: TGCGCCAGCAGCTCGGGACTAGCCCAAGAGACCCAGTACTTC. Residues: CASSSGLAQETQYF.

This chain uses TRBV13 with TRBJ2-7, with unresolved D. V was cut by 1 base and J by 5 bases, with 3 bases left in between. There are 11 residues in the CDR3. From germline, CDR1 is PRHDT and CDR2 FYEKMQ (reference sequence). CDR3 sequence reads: CASSLENEQYF. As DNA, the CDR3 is TGTGCCAGCAGCTTAGAAAACGAGCAGTACTTC.

The CDR3 DNA reads as TGTGCCAGCAGTTCCCTTAGGGGAGATACGCAGTATTTT. The encoded protein is CASSSLRGDTQYF. This chain uses TRBV27 with TRBJ2-3; a possible D gene is TRBD1 (5 bases). The germline gives CDR1 MNHEY, CDR2 SMNVEV (reference sequence). The CDR3 loop spans 13 amino acids. Trimming shortened V by 4 bases and J by 5 bases, and 10 bases separated the two germline ends.

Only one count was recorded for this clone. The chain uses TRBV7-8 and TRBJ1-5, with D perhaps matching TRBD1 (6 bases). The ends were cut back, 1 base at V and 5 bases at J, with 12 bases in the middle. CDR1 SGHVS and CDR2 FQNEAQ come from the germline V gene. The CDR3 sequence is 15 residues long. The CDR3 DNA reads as TGTGCCAGCAGCTTAGTTATAGGGGGGGATCAGCCCCAGCATTTT. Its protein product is CASSLVIGGDQPQHF.

DNA for the CDR3: TGCGCCAGCAGCCTGACCCTAGCGGGACCCAACTACGAGCAGTACTTC. Amino acid sequence: CASSLTLAGPNYEQYF. This rearrangement joins TRBV5-1 to TRBJ2-7; 9 bases map to TRBD2. This CDR3 has 16 amino acids. Germline V gives CDR1 SGHRS, CDR2 YFSETQ. The V gene end was trimmed by 4 bases and the J gene end by 3 bases; junction bases not matched to a gene: 11.

CDR3 in DNA: TGTGCCAGCAGTGGCCAGACAGGGGCCGACTACAATGAGCAGTTCTTC. This sequence encodes CASSGQTGADYNEQFF. The chain links TRBV27 to TRBJ2-1, with 8 bases fitting TRBD1. The CDR3 loop spans 16 amino acids. CDR1 and CDR2 from the germline V gene are MNHEY and SMNVEV (reference sequence). J gave up 3 bases and V 5 bases, and 9 bases lay outside the gene matches.

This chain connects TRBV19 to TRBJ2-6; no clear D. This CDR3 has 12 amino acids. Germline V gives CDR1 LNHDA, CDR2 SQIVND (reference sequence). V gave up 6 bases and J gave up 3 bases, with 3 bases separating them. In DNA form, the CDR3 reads TGTGCCAGTAGAAGTGGGGCCAACGTCCTGACTTTC. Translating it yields CASRSGANVLTF.

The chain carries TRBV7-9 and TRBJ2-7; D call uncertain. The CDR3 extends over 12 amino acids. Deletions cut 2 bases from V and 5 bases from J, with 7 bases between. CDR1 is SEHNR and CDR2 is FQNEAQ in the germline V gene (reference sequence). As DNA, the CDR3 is TGTGCCAGCAGCTTACAAGGAAACGAGCAGTACTTC. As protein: CASSLQGNEQYF.

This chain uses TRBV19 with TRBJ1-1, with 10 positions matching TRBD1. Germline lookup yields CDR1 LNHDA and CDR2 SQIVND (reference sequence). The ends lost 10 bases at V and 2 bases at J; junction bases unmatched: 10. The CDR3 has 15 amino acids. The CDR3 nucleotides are TGTGCCACAGAACCGGGACAGGGGTCAAACACTGAAGCTTTCTTT. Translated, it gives CATEPGQGSNTEAFF.